These 3 T cell receptor beta chains were sequenced from one sample in a study of blood T cell repertoires in COVID-19. Here immunoSEQ multiplex PCR was the method, and the copy in TCRdb shows in-frame clones only, minus some. The repertoire holds roughly 36,000 clones, roughly 85% seen once, with 5.5% to 8.5% in the top ten. Input material: peripheral blood. The receptors here all came from a man aged 55 to 69 with active COVID-19.

The chain carries TRBV5-6 and TRBJ2-7; 7 bases are shared with TRBD2. The CDR3 has 15 residues. Trimming removed 0 bases from V and 5 bases from J; junction bases left unmatched: 8. Germline CDR1 and CDR2: SGHDT and YYEEEE. CDR3 region: CASSLDWGGYHEQYF. The CDR3 nucleotides read TGTGCCAGCAGCTTGGATTGGGGGGGATACCACGAGCAGTACTTC.

The chain joins TRBV13 to TRBJ1-4; unclear D gene. The germline V gene has CDR1 PRHDT and CDR2 FYEKMQ (reference sequence). The CDR3 spans 15 residues. Trimming removed 0 bases from V and 5 bases from J, with 10 bases in between. This CDR3 reads CASSLGFGLNEKLFF. CDR3 nucleotides: TGTGCCAGCAGCTTAGGGTTTGGCTTAAATGAAAAACTGTTTTTT. Supplemented by reference TRBV13 and TRBJ1-4, the full variable domain reads AAGVIQSPRHLIKEKRETATLKCYPIPRHDTVYWYQQGPGQDPQFLISFYEKMQSDKGSIPDRFSAQQFSDYHSELNMSSLELGDSALYFCASSLGFGLNEKLFFGSGTQLSVL.

This clone appeared a few times. The rearrangement joins TRBV5-6 to TRBJ1-5, with D possibly being TRBD1 (5 bases). Trimming cost V 4 bases and J 3 bases, with 17 bases left between them. The CDR3 is made up of 16 amino acids. Germline values: CDR1 SGHDT, CDR2 YYEEEE. In DNA, the CDR3 is TGTGCCAGCAGCCGATTGACGGGGGTTAACAATCAGCCCCAGCATTTT. This codes for CASSRLTGVNNQPQHF. The whole variable domain, filled in from reference TRBV5-6 and TRBJ1-5, reads DAGVTQSPTHLIKTRGQQVTLRCSPKSGHDTVSWYQQALGQGPQFIFQYYEEEERQRGNFPDRFSGHQFPNYSSELNVNALLLGDSALYLCASSRLTGVNNQPQHFGDGTRLSIL.